Listed below are T cell receptor beta chains from one sample, sequenced in a study of blood T cell repertoires in COVID-19. Produced via immunoSEQ multiplex PCR; TCRdb's table is partial and in-frame only. The table includes about 200,000 clones, almost 85% detected once. Source material: peripheral blood. Every receptor here comes from a woman in her seventies with COVID-19, enrolled during active disease. CDR3s include the opening cysteine and the closing phenylalanine or tryptophan. D genes are given only for firm matches. Clone sizes are given selectively: once, few, many, or a class where the clone is expanded.

TRBD2,TRBV6-5,NA,TRBJ2-7,TGTGCCAGCAGTTACTCGACCCCCAGCGGGAACGAGCAGTACTTC,CASSYSTPSGNEQYF
NA,TRBV11-2,once,TRBJ1-1,TGTGCCAGCAGCCCCCCCGCTACAGGGCTAGATGAAGCTTTCTTT,CASSPPATGLDEAFF
NA,TRBV10-3,NA,TRBJ1-2,TGTGCCATCAGTGAGGTGGGAGCGGGCTATGGCTACACCTTC,CAISEVGAGYGYTF
NA,TRBV28,NA,TRBJ1-1,TGTGCCAGCAGGCCAGGGTATATGAACACTGAAGCTTTCTTT,CASRPGYMNTEAFF
TRBD1,TRBV6-4,NA,TRBJ1-2,TGTGCCAGCAGGGAGGACAGGGTCAGCGATGGCTACACCTTC,CASREDRVSDGYTF
TRBD2,TRBV12-5,NA,TRBJ2-1,TGTGCTAGTGGTTCCAGACTAGCGCTAAGCTCCTACAATGAGCAGTTCTTC,CASGSRLALSSYNEQFF
TRBD1,TRBV19,NA,TRBJ1-2,TGTGCCAGCCGACAGGGACTTCACTATGGCTACACCTTC,CASRQGLHYGYTF
NA,TRBV24-1,NA,TRBJ1-1,TGTGCCACCAGTGCAGAGAAGGCGGGGGCCGTCACTGAAGCTTTCTTT,CATSAEKAGAVTEAFF
NA,TRBV7-3,NA,TRBJ1-6,TGTGCCAGCAGCTTAGCCCAGCAGGATTCACCCCTCCACTTT,CASSLAQQDSPLHF
NA,TRBV11-2,NA,TRBJ1-2,TGTGCCAGCAGCCCTGCCAGTAACTATGGCTACACCTTC,CASSPASNYGYTF
NA,TRBV15,NA,TRBJ1-6,TGTGCCACCAGCAGAGATCCCCGTAATTCACCCCTCCACTTT,CATSRDPRNSPLHF
TRBD1,TRBV6-5,NA,TRBJ2-1,TGTGCCAGCAGTTACACGGGACAGAACAATGAGCAGTTCTTC,CASSYTGQNNEQFF
NA,TRBV18,once,TRBJ1-3,TGTGCCAGCTCACCACCGAAAAGCGGAAACACCATATATTTT,CASSPPKSGNTIYF
NA,TRBV11-3,NA,TRBJ2-7,TGTGCCAGCAGCCCGACGCGGGGCCTCTACGAGCAGTACTTC,CASSPTRGLYEQYF
NA,TRBV4-3,few,TRBJ2-7,TGCGCCAGCAGCCAAGATCGATACGGGAGTTGGCAGCAGTACTTC,CASSQDRYGSWQQYF
NA,TRBV3-1/TRBV3-2,NA,TRBJ2-5,TGTGCCAGCAGCCAAGTACTAGGGGGGGGTCAAGAGACCCAGTACTTC,CASSQVLGGGQETQYF
TRBD1,TRBV5-1,NA,TRBJ2-6,TGCGCCAGCAGCTCAGGACAGGCAAACTCTGGGGCCAACGTCCTGACTTTC,CASSSGQANSGANVLTF
TRBD1,TRBV7-3,NA,TRBJ2-2,TGTGCCAGCAGCTTAAACAGGGGCACCGGGGAGCTGTTTTTT,CASSLNRGTGELFF
TRBD1,TRBV27,NA,TRBJ2-1,TGTGCCAGCCACCCGGGACAGGGGGCCCGATCGTCCTTTAATGAGCAGTTCTTC,CASHPGQGARSSFNEQFF
TRBD2,TRBV27,NA,TRBJ2-1,TGTGCCAGCAGTTTATTTAGCGGGAGCTCCTACAATGAGCAGTTCTTC,CASSLFSGSSYNEQFF
NA,TRBV3-1/TRBV3-2,NA,TRBJ1-5,TGTGCCAGCAGCCCGCAGTATAGCAATCAGCCCCAGCATTTT,CASSPQYSNQPQHF
TRBD2,TRBV19,once,TRBJ2-1,TGTGCCAGCCGATCGCTACTAGCGGGAGGAGACAATGAGCAGTTCTTC,CASRSLLAGGDNEQFF
NA,TRBV7-8,NA,TRBJ1-5,TGTGCCAGCAGCTTGATGATGGGGGGGGGCGATCAGCCCCAGCATTTT,CASSLMMGGGDQPQHF
NA,TRBV6-6,NA,TRBJ1-1,TGTGCCAGCAGTACTACAGGGTCGGGCACTGAAGCTTTCTTT,CASSTTGSGTEAFF
NA,TRBV4-2,NA,TRBJ2-3,TGTGCCAGCAGCCCCCTCTTCGCAGATACGCAGTATTTT,CASSPLFADTQYF
NA,TRBV9,NA,TRBJ2-3,TGTGCCAGCAGCGTAGGAGGGGGGGCATCAGATACGCAGTATTTT,CASSVGGGASDTQYF
TRBD2,TRBV7-2,few,TRBJ2-7,TGTGCCAGCAGCTACTCAGCGGGAGAGACCTACGAGCAGTACTTC,CASSYSAGETYEQYF
NA,TRBV3-1/TRBV3-2,NA,TRBJ1-1,TGTGCCAGCAGCCAAGGGAGGGTCATGAACACTGAAGCTTTCTTT,CASSQGRVMNTEAFF
TRBD1,TRBV9,NA,TRBJ1-3,TGTGCCAGCAGCAGGGGACAGGGTGGAAACACCATATATTTT,CASSRGQGGNTIYF
TRBD1,TRBV2,once,TRBJ1-1,TGTGCCACTGGACAGGGGATGATGACTGAAGCTTTCTTT,CATGQGMMTEAFF
NA,TRBV2,NA,TRBJ1-5,TGTGCCAGCTCCAGGGTCGCGCGCGGCAATCAGCCCCAGCATTTT,CASSRVARGNQPQHF
NA,TRBV5-6,few,TRBJ1-1,TGTGCCAGCAGGCGGGACGTGCCGAACACTGAAGCTTTCTTT,CASRRDVPNTEAFF
TRBD1,TRBV3-1/TRBV3-2,NA,TRBJ1-2,TGTGCCAGCAGCAGACAGGGGGCGAGGGGCTACACCTTC,CASSRQGARGYTF
TRBD1,TRBV19,NA,TRBJ1-6,TGTGCCAGTAGTACAGGACAGGGTTCAGCTTCACCCCTCCACTTT,CASSTGQGSASPLHF
NA,TRBV4-3,NA,TRBJ1-6,TGCGCCAGCAGCCATCTACTGGGCGGAGGGACTAGTTCACCCCTCCACTTT,CASSHLLGGGTSSPLHF
TRBD1,TRBV30,NA,TRBJ1-5,TGTGCCTGGAGCCCGGGACAGGGATCCCAGCCCCAGCATTTT,CAWSPGQGSQPQHF
NA,TRBV6-2/TRBV6-3,NA,TRBJ1-6,TGTGCCAGCAGTGCCCCCCCTAAGAGTCGCCTCCACTTT,CASSAPPKSRLHF